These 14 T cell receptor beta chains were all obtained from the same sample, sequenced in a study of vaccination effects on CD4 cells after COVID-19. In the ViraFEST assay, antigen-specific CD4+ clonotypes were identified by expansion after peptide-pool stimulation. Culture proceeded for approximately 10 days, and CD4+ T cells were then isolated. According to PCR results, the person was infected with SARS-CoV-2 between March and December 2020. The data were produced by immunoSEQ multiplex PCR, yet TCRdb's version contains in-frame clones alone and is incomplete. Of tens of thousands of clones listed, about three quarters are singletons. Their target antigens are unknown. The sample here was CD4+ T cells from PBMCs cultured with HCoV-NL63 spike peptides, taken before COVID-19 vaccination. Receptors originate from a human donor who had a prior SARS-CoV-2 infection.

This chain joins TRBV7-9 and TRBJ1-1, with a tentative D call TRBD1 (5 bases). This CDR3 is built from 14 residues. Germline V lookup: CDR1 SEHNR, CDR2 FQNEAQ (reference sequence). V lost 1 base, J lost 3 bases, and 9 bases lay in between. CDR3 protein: CASSLGGEDTEAFF. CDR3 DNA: TGTGCCAGCAGCTTAGGAGGGGAGGACACTGAAGCTTTCTTT.

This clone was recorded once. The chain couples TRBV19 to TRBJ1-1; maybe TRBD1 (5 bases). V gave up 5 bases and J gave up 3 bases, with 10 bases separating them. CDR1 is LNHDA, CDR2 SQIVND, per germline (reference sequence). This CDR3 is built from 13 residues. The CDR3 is CASSFQGDTEAFF. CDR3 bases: TGTGCCAGTAGTTTCCAGGGTGACACTGAAGCTTTCTTT.

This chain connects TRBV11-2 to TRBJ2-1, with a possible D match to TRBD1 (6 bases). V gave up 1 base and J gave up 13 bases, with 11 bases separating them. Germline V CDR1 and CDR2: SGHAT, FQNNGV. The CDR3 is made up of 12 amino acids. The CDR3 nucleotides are TGTGCCAGCAGCTTAGTTGTGGGGGCTCAGTTCTTC. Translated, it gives CASSLVVGAQFF.

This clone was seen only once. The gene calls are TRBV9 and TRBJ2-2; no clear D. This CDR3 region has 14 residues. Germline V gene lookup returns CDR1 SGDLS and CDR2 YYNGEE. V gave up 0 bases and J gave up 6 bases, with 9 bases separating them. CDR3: CASSVEVFPGELFF. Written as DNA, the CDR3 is TGTGCCAGCAGCGTAGAAGTATTCCCCGGGGAGCTGTTTTTT.

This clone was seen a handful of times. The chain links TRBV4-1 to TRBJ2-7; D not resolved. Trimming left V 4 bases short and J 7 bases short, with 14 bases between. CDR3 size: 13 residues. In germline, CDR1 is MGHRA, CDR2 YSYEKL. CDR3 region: CASSRPPEEEQYF. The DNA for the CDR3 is TGCGCCAGCAGCCGACCCCCTGAGGAAGAGCAGTACTTC.

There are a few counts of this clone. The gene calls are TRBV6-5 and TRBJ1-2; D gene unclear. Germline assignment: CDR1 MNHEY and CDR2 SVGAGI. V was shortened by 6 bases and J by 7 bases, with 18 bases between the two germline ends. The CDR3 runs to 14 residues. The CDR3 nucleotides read TGTGCCAGCAGGACCGCAGGTGTTCGGGGTGGCTACACCTTC. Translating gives CASRTAGVRGGYTF.

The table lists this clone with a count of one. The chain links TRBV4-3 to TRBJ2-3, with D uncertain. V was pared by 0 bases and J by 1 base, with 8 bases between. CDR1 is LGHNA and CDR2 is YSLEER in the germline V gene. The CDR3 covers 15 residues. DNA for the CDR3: TGCGCCAGCAGCCAAGATAGGGCCCGCACAGATACGCAGTATTTT. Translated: CASSQDRARTDTQYF.

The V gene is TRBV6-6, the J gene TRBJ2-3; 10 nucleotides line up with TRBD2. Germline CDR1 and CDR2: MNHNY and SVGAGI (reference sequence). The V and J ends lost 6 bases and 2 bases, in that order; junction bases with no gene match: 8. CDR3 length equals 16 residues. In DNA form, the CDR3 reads TGTGCCAGCAGGTCGTCGCTAGCGGGAGCCACAGATACGCAGTATTTT. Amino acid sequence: CASRSSLAGATDTQYF.

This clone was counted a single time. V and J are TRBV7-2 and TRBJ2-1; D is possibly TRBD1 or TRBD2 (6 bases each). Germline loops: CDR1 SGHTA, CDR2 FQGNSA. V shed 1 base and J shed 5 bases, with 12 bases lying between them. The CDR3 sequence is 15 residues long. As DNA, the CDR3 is TGTGCCAGCAGCTTAGTCTGGGGGGCCAACAATGAGCAGTTCTTC. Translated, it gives CASSLVWGANNEQFF.

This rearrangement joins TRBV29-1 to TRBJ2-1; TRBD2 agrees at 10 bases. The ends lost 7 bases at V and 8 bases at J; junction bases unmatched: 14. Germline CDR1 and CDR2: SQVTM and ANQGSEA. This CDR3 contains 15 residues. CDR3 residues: CSAQYQLAGMYEQFF. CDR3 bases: TGCAGCGCCCAATATCAACTAGCGGGAATGTATGAGCAGTTCTTC.

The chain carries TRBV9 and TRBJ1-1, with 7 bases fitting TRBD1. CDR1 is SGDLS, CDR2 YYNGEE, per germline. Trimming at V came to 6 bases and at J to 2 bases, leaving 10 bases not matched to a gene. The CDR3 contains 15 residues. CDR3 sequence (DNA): TGTGCCAGCAACCCCTCGGGACAGACTAACACTGAAGCTTTCTTT. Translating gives CASNPSGQTNTEAFF.

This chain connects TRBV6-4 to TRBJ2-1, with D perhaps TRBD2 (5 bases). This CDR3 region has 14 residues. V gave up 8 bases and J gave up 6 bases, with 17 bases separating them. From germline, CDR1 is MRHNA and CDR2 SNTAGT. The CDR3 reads CASPIGRGSNEQFF. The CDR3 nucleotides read TGTGCCAGCCCCATCGGTCGAGGGAGCAATGAGCAGTTCTTC.

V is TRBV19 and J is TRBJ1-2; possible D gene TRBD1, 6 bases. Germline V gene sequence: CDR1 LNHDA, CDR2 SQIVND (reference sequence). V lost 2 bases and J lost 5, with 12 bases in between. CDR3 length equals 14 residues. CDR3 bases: TGTGCCAGTAGTATACTACAGGGCAGATATGGCTACACCTTC. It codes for CASSILQGRYGYTF.

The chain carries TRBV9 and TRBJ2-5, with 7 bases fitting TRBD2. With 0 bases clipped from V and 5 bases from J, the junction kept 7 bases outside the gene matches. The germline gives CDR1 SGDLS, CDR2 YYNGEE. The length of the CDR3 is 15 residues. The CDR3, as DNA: TGTGCCAGCAGCGTAGGGGGTGGGGGGGACGAGACCCAGTACTTC. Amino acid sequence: CASSVGGGGDETQYF.